This TCR beta chain was obtained from a study of cytomegalovirus exposure and HLA in healthy donors. Whole-study findings and limits: In vitro confirmation showed three CMV-associated chains to be CMV antigen specific. Most sequenced TCRs were rare (though some public TCRs occurred in many donors). According to a subsequent analysis, TCR clusters identified in the first cohort showed a tendency to co-occur across the 100 to 150 validation repertoires.

From germline, CDR1 is SGHAT and CDR2 FQNNGV. Germline trimming cut 1 base from V and 3 bases from J; bases unmatched to any gene: 1. This CDR3 is 14 amino acids long. TCRdb keeps only in-frame clones here, not all; method: immunoSEQ multiplex PCR. The sample has 250,000 or so clones; more than 85% are singletons. Turning to this clone: Its antigen is currently unknown.

The specimen was PBMCs. The rearrangement uses TRBV11-2 and TRBJ2-7; 9 nucleotides align to TRBD1. The receptor's source is a young man in good health and CMV-seropositive. The CDR3 sequence is CASSLVTGGYEQYF. CDR3 DNA: TGTGCCAGCAGCTTAGTGACAGGGGGCTACGAGCAGTACTTC.